The 23 T cell receptor beta chains presented below share a single source sample, sequenced in a study of blood T cells in healthy people across ages. The authors ran a second PCR of about 7 to 12 cycles using a sample-barcoded 5' primer and a J-beta primer mix. One entry per CDR3 protein results from TCRdb running MiXCR on the 5' RACE reads. The data contain 1.5 million to 2 million distinct CDR3 sequences, around 48% of them seen just once; the ten biggest clones take up 2.1%. Sequencing was performed on blood. Every receptor here comes from a woman aged 40 to 50 in good health.

This clonotype was picked up a small number of times. V is TRBV20-1 and J is TRBJ2-1; D is possibly TRBD1 (5 bases). The V gene's germline CDR1 is DFQATT and CDR2 SNEGSKA (reference sequence). This CDR3 is 13 amino acids long. V lost 2 bases and J 5 bases, leaving 10 bases between the germline ends. The CDR3 coding sequence is TGCAGTGCTAGAAACCAGGGTCACAATGAGCAGTTCTTC. It specifies CSARNQGHNEQFF.

The chain recombines TRBV7-9 with TRBJ2-7; 8 bases match TRBD1. Germline trimming cut 5 bases from V and 2 bases from J; bases unmatched to any gene: 8. This CDR3 comprises 15 residues. Per germline, CDR1 SEHNR and CDR2 FQNEAQ (reference sequence). The CDR3 coding sequence is TGTGCCAGCAGCGTAGTGACAGGGGCGGCCTACGAGCAGTACTTC. The encoded protein is CASSVVTGAAYEQYF.

The rearrangement links TRBV20-1 to TRBJ2-7; D not certain. The CDR3 extends over 14 amino acids. Trimming pared 1 base from V and 5 bases from J, leaving 15 bases between. Per the germline V gene, CDR1 is DFQATT and CDR2 is SNEGSKA (reference sequence). In nucleotides, the CDR3 is TGCAGTGCTAGAGTGTACAGCCTCACGGACGAGCAGTACTTC. Protein product: CSARVYSLTDEQYF.

This rearrangement joins TRBV6-6 to TRBJ2-3; D is possibly TRBD2 (7 bases). CDR3 length: 15 amino acids. Trimming removed 8 bases at V and 0 bases at J, with 15 bases between. CDR1 is MNHNY, CDR2 SVGAGI, per germline (reference sequence). CDR3 sequence (DNA): TGTGCCAGCGCCTGGGGGGGACATAGCACAGATACGCAGTATTTT. Amino acid sequence: CASAWGGHSTDTQYF.

This clonotype was detected a few times. The chain is built from TRBV7-8 and TRBJ2-7; the D is unclear. The DNA end is a closer match to TRBJ2-5, so the J assignment may be wrong. This CDR3 is built from 14 residues. The germline CDR1 and CDR2 sequences are SGHVS and FQNEAQ. CDR3 coding DNA: TGTGCCAGCAGCTTACCGCCACCGGAGGAGACCCAGTACTTC. Protein sequence: CASSLPPPEETQYF.

J is TRBJ2-7 and V is TRBV6-5, with TRBD2 matching over 8 bases. In germline, CDR1 is MNHEY, CDR2 SVGAGI. The CDR3 loop spans 17 amino acids. V lost 0 bases and J lost 7; bases outside the gene matches: 14. Here the CDR3 DNA reads TGTGCCAGCAGTTACTCGACTCCCGGGGGGGATAACAATGAGCAGTACTTC. Residues: CASSYSTPGGDNNEQYF.

The chain links TRBV20-1 to TRBJ2-3; no firm D call. The CDR3 loop spans 12 amino acids. CDR1 DFQATT and CDR2 SNEGSKA come from the germline V gene (reference sequence). The V end was cut by 5 bases, the J end by 8 bases, with 14 bases between. DNA of the CDR3: TGCAGTGCTGACGACGCCGGACGTACGCAGTATTTT. Protein sequence: CSADDAGRTQYF.

This clonotype was found once. A single base separates this from a much larger clone, so it may be a read error. The chain is built from TRBV6-5 and TRBJ2-1, with D uncertain. Germline CDR1 MNHEY, CDR2 SVGAGI. The CDR3 sequence is 11 residues long. In nucleotides, the CDR3 is TGTGCCAGCAGACTGAACAATGGGCAGTTCTTC. Amino acids: CASRLNNGQFF.

V usage is TRBV7-9 and J usage is TRBJ1-6, with a possible D match to TRBD1 (6 bases). The CDR3 has 15 amino acids. CDR1 and CDR2 (germline): SEHNR, FQNEAQ (reference sequence). V lost 6 bases, J lost 5 bases, and 14 bases lay in between. CDR3 protein: CASSFGGQNNSPLHF. For the CDR3, the DNA is TGTGCCAGCAGTTTTGGCGGACAGAATAATTCACCCCTCCACTTT. Complete variable domain (other parts from reference TRBV7-9 and TRBJ1-6): DTGVSQNPRHKITKRGQNVTFRCDPISEHNRLYWYRQTLGQGPEFLTYFQNEAQLEKSRLLSDRFSAERPKGSFSTLEIQRTEQGDSAMYLCASSFGGQNNSPLHFGNGTRLTVT.

The chain combines TRBV20-1 with TRBJ1-4; a weak D match, TRBD1 (6 bases). Germline lookup yields CDR1 DFQATT and CDR2 SNEGSKA (reference sequence). This CDR3 is built from 16 residues. The V end was cut by 3 bases, the J end by 4 bases, with 18 bases between. The CDR3 loop reads CSARGIQGSSNEKLFF. CDR3 bases: TGCAGTGCTAGGGGAATACAGGGATCTAGTAATGAAAAACTGTTTTTT.

This clonotype was found a few times. J is TRBJ2-7 and V is TRBV6-5; 10 nucleotides agree with TRBD1. V was pared by 8 bases and J by 5 bases, with 9 bases of the junction left unmatched. This CDR3 spans 14 amino acids. Germline V gives CDR1 MNHEY, CDR2 SVGAGI. The CDR3 here is CASSPGTGVNEQYF. The CDR3 nucleotides read TGTGCCAGCTCCCCCGGGACAGGGGTTAACGAGCAGTACTTC.

The chain combines TRBV29-1 with TRBJ1-2, with D tentatively TRBD1 (5 bases). CDR1 and CDR2 from the germline V gene are SQVTM and ANQGSEA. The V gene lost 7 bases and the J gene lost 7 bases, with 22 bases spanning the gap. CDR3 length: 14 residues. CDR3 sequence reads: CSAGVTGDFCGYTF. CDR3 coding DNA: TGCAGCGCGGGGGTTACAGGAGACTTCTGTGGCTACACCTTC.

This chain joins TRBV10-3 and TRBJ2-7; 8 positions agree with TRBD2. The J call may be mistaken, given a closer DNA end match to TRBJ2-4. Germline-derived CDR1 and CDR2 are ENHRY and SYGVKD. The CDR3 covers 13 residues. This CDR3 is CAISGGAMDIQYF. CDR3 nucleotides: TGTGCCATCAGCGGGGGGGCAATGGACATTCAGTACTTC.

The rearrangement uses TRBV6-1 and TRBJ2-5; TRBD2 matches at 7 bases. This CDR3 comprises 12 residues. Germline V gene lookup returns CDR1 MNHNS and CDR2 SASEGT. The junction had 6 bases not matched to a gene; V was cut back by 3 bases and J by 11 bases. CDR3 sequence (DNA): TGTGCCAGCAGTGAGACCCGGGGGGAGCAGTACTTC. It is translated as CASSETRGEQYF.

The gene calls are TRBV5-1 and TRBJ2-2, with D possibly TRBD1 on 6 matching bases. Trimming shortened V by 0 bases and J by 7 bases, and 10 bases separated the two germline ends. The CDR3 has 14 residues. The germline V gene encodes CDR1 SGHRS and CDR2 YFSETQ. The CDR3 reads CASSLGDILGELFF. The CDR3 DNA sequence: TGCGCCAGCAGCTTGGGGGACATCCTCGGGGAGCTGTTTTTT.

The genes are TRBV5-1 and TRBJ2-7; no definite D call. Per germline, CDR1 SGHRS and CDR2 YFSETQ. The CDR3 is 15 residues long. V was trimmed by 4 bases and J by 0 bases, leaving 14 bases between them. The DNA for the CDR3 is TGCGCCAGCAGCCGTCACGTATCGAGCTCCTACGAGCAGTACTTC. Its protein is CASSRHVSSSYEQYF.

V gene TRBV4-3 combines with J gene TRBJ1-4, with 9 positions matching TRBD1. V lost 0 bases, J lost 8 bases, and 7 bases stayed unmatched. Germline V lookup: CDR1 LGHNA, CDR2 YSLEER. This CDR3 is 16 amino acids long. CDR3 sequence (DNA): TGCGCCAGCAGCCAAGATCTTGGGACAGGGAACGAAAAACTGTTTTTT. Translation gives CASSQDLGTGNEKLFF.

V gene TRBV6-1 combines with J gene TRBJ2-7, with TRBD1 matching 9 bases. The CDR3 runs 16 residues. Germline assignment: CDR1 MNHNS and CDR2 SASEGT. Germline trimming cut 6 bases from V and 3 bases from J; bases unmatched to any gene: 12. The CDR3 DNA follows: TGTGCCAGCAGGCCCCTAGGGACAGGGAATAACTACGAGCAGTACTTC. It translates to CASRPLGTGNNYEQYF.

The chain links TRBV10-1 to TRBJ2-1; either TRBD1 or TRBD2 may fit D (6 bases each). The CDR3 is 14 amino acids. The germline V and J ends were trimmed by 1 base and 7 bases, with 11 bases remaining between them. Germline-derived CDR1 and CDR2 are WNHNN and SYGVQD (reference sequence). The CDR3 DNA is TGCGCCAGCAGTGAGTGGAGGGGGGTGAATGAGCAGTTCTTC. This codes for CASSEWRGVNEQFF.

Concerning this clonotype: One end of the junction is discordant with germline, which a read error may explain. V and J are TRBV29-1 and TRBJ1-2; the D is unclear. The CDR3 runs 12 residues. Looked up from germline, CDR1 is SQVTM and CDR2 is ANQGSEA. CDR3: CSLDPGLYGYTF. The DNA of the CDR3 is TGCAGCCTTGACCCGGGATTATATGGCTACACCTTC.

The rearrangement joins TRBV3-1 to TRBJ1-5; D call uncertain. V gave up 3 bases and J gave up 0 bases, with 12 bases separating them. The CDR3 covers 16 residues. Germline CDR1 reads LGHDT; CDR2 reads YNNKEL (reference sequence). The CDR3 DNA sequence: TGTGCCAGCAGCCAGAATGGGCTGCATAGCAATCAGCCCCAGCATTTT. Encoded protein: CASSQNGLHSNQPQHF.

The chain has TRBV10-3 and TRBJ1-5, with TRBD1 matching 9 bases. The junction had 9 bases not matched to a gene; V was cut back by 2 bases and J by 1 base. Per the germline V gene, CDR1 is ENHRY and CDR2 is SYGVKD. The CDR3 is 18 residues long. The CDR3 region has the DNA TGTGCCATCAGTGAGCCGTCCGGGACAGGGAGAAGCAATCAGCCCCAGCATTTT. Residues: CAISEPSGTGRSNQPQHF.

This clonotype turned up a few times. CDR3 region: CSARDPLAGTPPDTQYF. The CDR3 nucleotides read TGCAGCGCCCGCGATCCCCTTGCGGGGACCCCCCCAGATACGCAGTATTTT. The gene calls are TRBV29-1 and TRBJ2-3, with D possibly TRBD2 on 6 matching bases. V was shortened by 7 bases and J by 4 bases, with 27 bases between the two germline ends. CDR3 length equals 17 residues. CDR1 is SQVTM and CDR2 is ANQGSEA in the germline V gene.